This T cell receptor (beta chain) emerged from a study of kidney transplant recipient with SARS-CoV-2 infection. The table lists this clonotype with many counts. The CDR3 is 16 amino acids. The V end was cut by 7 bases, the J end by 4 bases, with 23 bases between. Germline V gene lookup returns CDR1 SGHNT and CDR2 YYREEE (reference sequence). TCRdb recomputed calls from the reads with MiXCR, one row per CDR3 protein. The table has approximately 240,000 distinct CDR3 sequences, around 26% seen once. The clonotype comes from a young adult male patient who had COVID-19 and was a kidney transplant recipient. The graft donor may have given rise to some T cells. The input for sequencing was a blood sample, taken at baseline and around day 110 from a kidney transplant recipient. The rearrangement joins TRBV5-4 to TRBJ1-2; D is unclear. The CDR3, as DNA: TGTGCCAGCGTCTCTCCCGTACCAGGAAAGACCTATGGCTACACCTTC. It translates to CASVSPVPGKTYGYTF.